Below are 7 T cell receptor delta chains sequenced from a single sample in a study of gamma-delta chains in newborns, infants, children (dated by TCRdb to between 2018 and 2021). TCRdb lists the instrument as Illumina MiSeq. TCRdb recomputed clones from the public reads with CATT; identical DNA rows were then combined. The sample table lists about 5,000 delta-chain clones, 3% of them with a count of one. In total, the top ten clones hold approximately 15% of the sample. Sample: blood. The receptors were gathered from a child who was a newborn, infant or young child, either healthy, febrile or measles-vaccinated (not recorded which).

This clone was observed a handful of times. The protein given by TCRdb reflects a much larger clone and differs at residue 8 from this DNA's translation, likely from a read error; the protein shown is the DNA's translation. The CDR3: CACGEGYGKSWDTRQMFF. CDR3 nucleotides: TGTGCCTGTGGCGAGGGATACGGTAAGTCCTGGGACACCCGACAGATGTTTTTC. The chain has TRDV2 and TRDJ3, with 8 bases fitting TRDD3. This CDR3 comprises 18 residues. Germline lookup yields CDR1 GEAIGNYY and CDR2 EKD. V was pared by 5 bases and J by 1 base, with 9 bases of the junction left unmatched.

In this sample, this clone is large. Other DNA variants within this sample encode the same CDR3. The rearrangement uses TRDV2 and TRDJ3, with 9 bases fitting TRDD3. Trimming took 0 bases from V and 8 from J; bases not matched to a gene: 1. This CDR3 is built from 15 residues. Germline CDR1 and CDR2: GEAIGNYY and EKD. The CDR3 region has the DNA TGTGCCTGTGACACCGCTGGGGGATACACCCGACAGATGTTTTTC. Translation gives CACDTAGGYTRQMFF.

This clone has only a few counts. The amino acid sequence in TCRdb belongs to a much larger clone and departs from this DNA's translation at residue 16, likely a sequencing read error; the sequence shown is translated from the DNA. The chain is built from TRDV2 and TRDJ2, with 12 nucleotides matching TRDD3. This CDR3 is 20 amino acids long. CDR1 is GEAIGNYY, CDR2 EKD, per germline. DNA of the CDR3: TGTGCCTGTGTACCGTACTGGGGGATACTTGGGAGTCCACAGACAACACAACTCTTCTTT. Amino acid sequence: CACVPYWGILGSPQTTQLFF.

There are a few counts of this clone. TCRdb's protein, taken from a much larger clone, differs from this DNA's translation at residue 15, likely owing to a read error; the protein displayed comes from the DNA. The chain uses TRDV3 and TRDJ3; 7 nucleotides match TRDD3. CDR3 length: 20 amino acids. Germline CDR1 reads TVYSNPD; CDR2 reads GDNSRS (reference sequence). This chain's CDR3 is CAFIIGGIFESSWDIRQMFF. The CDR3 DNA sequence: TGTGCCTTTATTATCGGGGGGATCTTCGAAAGCTCCTGGGACATCCGACAGATGTTTTTC.

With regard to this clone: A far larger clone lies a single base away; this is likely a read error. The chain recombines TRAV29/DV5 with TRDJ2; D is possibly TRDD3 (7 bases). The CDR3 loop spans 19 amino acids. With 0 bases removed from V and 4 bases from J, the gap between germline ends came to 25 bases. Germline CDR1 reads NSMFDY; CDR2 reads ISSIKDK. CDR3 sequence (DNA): TGTGCAGCAAGCGTTCCTAGAGGGGGATCTCCCTCCCCGACAGCACAACTCTTCTTT. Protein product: CAASVPRGGSPSPTAQLFF.

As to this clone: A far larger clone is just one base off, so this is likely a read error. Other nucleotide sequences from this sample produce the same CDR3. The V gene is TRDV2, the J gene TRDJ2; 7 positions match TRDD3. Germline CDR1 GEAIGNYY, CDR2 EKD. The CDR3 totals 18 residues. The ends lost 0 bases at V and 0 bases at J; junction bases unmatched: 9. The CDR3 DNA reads TGTGCCTGTGACACCGGCTGGGGATATGCATCTTTGACAGCACAACTCTTCTTT. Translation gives CACDTGWGYASLTAQLFF.

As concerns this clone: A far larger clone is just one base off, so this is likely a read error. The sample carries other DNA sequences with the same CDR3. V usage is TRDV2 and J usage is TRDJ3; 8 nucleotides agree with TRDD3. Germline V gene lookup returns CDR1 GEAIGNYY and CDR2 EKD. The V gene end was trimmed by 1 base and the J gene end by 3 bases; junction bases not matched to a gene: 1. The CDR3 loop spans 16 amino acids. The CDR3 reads CACDTGGYWDTRQMFF. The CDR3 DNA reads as TGTGCCTGTGACACAGGGGGATACTGGGACACCCGACAGATGTTTTTC.